The T cell receptor (beta chain) under discussion was sequenced for a study of blood T cells in healthy people across ages. Study-wide results and caveats: Roughly linear declines in TCR beta diversity per million T cells occurred with age. Whereas aged donors had fewer naive CD4+ cells, long-lived donors had more of them and higher diversity. A strong correlation was found between TCR beta diversity and the percentage of naive T cells.

With respect to this clonotype: What it binds is not known.

The V end lost 6 bases, the J end lost 2 bases, and 11 bases lay between the germline ends. Germline CDR1 DFQATT, CDR2 SNEGSKA (reference sequence). The CDR3 covers 13 residues. PCR was performed a second time for roughly 7 to 12 cycles using a sample-barcoded 5' primer and a J-beta primer mix. TCRdb re-derived calls from the 5' RACE reads in MiXCR, one entry per CDR3 protein. The sample has roughly 1,500,000 distinct CDR3 sequences, 40% to 50% seen once. The chain carries TRBV20-1 and TRBJ1-3; D gene ambiguous. The specimen sequenced was blood. This receptor was identified in a woman between 18 and 29 years old in good health. The CDR3 nucleotides read TGCAGTGCAGAGGGAGTTCCTGGAAACACCATATATTTT. Protein product: CSAEGVPGNTIYF.